The 28 T cell receptor beta chains presented below share a single source sample, sequenced in a study of T-cell reconstitution after alpha-beta-depleted transplantation in children. Construction of the TCRbeta library involved unique molecular identifiers. TCRdb reprocessed the PCR reads via MiXCR and lists one record per CDR3 protein. The sample has a few hundred thousand distinct CDR3 sequences; roughly 25% are singletons. The sequencing here drew on PBMCs, taken before TCRalphabeta/CD19-depleted stem cell transplant. These receptors originate from a girl aged 2-15 years with Fanconi anemia, due to receive a stem cell transplant.

This clonotype was counted ten times or more. This chain connects TRBV6-5 to TRBJ1-3; D possibly corresponds to TRBD1 (6 bases). Trimming left V 2 bases short and J 0 bases short, with 14 bases between. CDR1 and CDR2 from the germline V gene are MNHEY and SVGAGI. The CDR3 contains 17 residues. As DNA, the CDR3 is TGTGCCAGCAGTTACACAATGGGGGCTAGCTCTGGAAACACCATATATTTT. As protein: CASSYTMGASSGNTIYF.

This clonotype was observed at least ten times. The CDR3: CASSLDRGQKDTQYF. DNA of the CDR3: TGTGCCAGCAGCCTGGACAGGGGGCAGAAAGATACGCAGTATTTT. The rearrangement uses TRBV13 and TRBJ2-3; 11 nucleotides line up with TRBD1. This CDR3 region has 15 residues. Per the germline V gene, CDR1 is PRHDT and CDR2 is FYEKMQ (reference sequence). Losses at the gene ends were 5 bases for V and 5 bases for J; bases not matched to a gene: 6.

This clonotype was picked up many times. The chain employs TRBV12-3 or TRBV12-4 and TRBJ2-7; 9 positions agree with TRBD2. V shed 10 bases, J shed 3 bases, and the junction held 13 bases outside the gene matches. The CDR3 covers 15 residues. For the CDR3, the DNA is TGTGCCACCCGGGAGGCCGGGACTAGCCTCTACGAGCAGTACTTC. This sequence encodes CATREAGTSLYEQYF.

The rearrangement uses TRBV28 and TRBJ2-7; D is possibly TRBD1 or TRBD2 (5 bases each). Trimming cost V 6 bases and J 0 bases, with 15 bases left between them. This CDR3 has 15 residues. Germline values: CDR1 MDHEN, CDR2 SYDVKM. Here the CDR3 reads CASSSGTLSSYEQYF. CDR3 DNA: TGTGCCAGCAGCTCCGGGACCCTCAGCTCCTACGAGCAGTACTTC.

This clonotype has a count of ten or more. The chain joins TRBV20-1 to TRBJ2-6; 9 bases match TRBD2. The ends lost 3 bases at V and 4 bases at J; junction bases unmatched: 7. This CDR3 region has 16 residues. Germline CDR1 is DFQATT and CDR2 is SNEGSKA (reference sequence). As DNA, the CDR3 is TGCAGTGCTAGTGGACTAGCGAGCGCCGGGGCCAACGTCCTGACTTTC. It is translated as CSASGLASAGANVLTF.

This clonotype has more than one count but fewer than ten. CDR3 region: CASSLDGLAADTQYF. CDR3 nucleotides: TGCGCCAGCAGCTTGGATGGACTAGCGGCAGATACGCAGTATTTT. V gene TRBV5-1 combines with J gene TRBJ2-3; 10 bases map to TRBD2. J was trimmed by 4 bases and V by 0 bases; bases with no gene match: 2. Germline CDR1 SGHRS, CDR2 YFSETQ. The CDR3 is 15 residues long. Drawing the rest from reference TRBV5-1 and TRBJ2-3, the complete variable domain is KAGVTQTPRYLIKTRGQQVTLSCSPISGHRSVSWYQQTPGQGLQFLFEYFSETQRNKGNFPGRFSGRQFSNSRSEMNVSTLELGDSALYLCASSLDGLAADTQYFGPGTRLTVL.

The table lists this clonotype with many counts. This chain links TRBV5-1 with TRBJ2-1; D remains ambiguous. In germline, CDR1 is SGHRS, CDR2 YFSETQ. The V gene lost 4 bases and the J gene lost 4 bases, with 15 bases spanning the gap. This CDR3 is built from 15 residues. As DNA, the CDR3 is TGCGCCAGCAGCCCCTCTAGGGTTCGTTACAATGAGCAGTTCTTC. This codes for CASSPSRVRYNEQFF. Using reference TRBV5-1 and TRBJ2-1 for the parts outside the CDR3, the full variable domain is KAGVTQTPRYLIKTRGQQVTLSCSPISGHRSVSWYQQTPGQGLQFLFEYFSETQRNKGNFPGRFSGRQFSNSRSEMNVSTLELGDSALYLCASSPSRVRYNEQFFGPGTRLTVL.

This clonotype was picked up many times. The chain uses TRBV4-2 and TRBJ2-7; 7 nucleotides align to TRBD1. The CDR3 spans 15 residues. The germline V gene has CDR1 LGHNA and CDR2 YNFKEQ. Trimming took 4 bases from V and 0 from J; bases not matched to a gene: 6. CDR3 sequence (DNA): TGTGCCAGCAGCCGCCGTCGACAGGGCTCCTACGAGCAGTACTTC. Its protein is CASSRRRQGSYEQYF.

The chain employs TRBV5-1 and TRBJ2-2; D remains ambiguous. V dropped 4 bases and J dropped 8 bases, with 6 bases sitting between them. The CDR3 length is 11 residues. The V gene's germline CDR1 is SGHRS and CDR2 YFSETQ. DNA of the CDR3: TGCGCCAGCAGCGTGACAGGGGAGCTGTTTTTT. Amino acids: CASSVTGELFF.

This clonotype occurred many times. The chain has TRBV4-2 and TRBJ1-2; 7 nucleotides agree with TRBD1. The germline V gene encodes CDR1 LGHNA and CDR2 YNFKEQ. This CDR3 contains 13 residues. V was clipped by 0 bases and J by 7 bases; unmatched bases: 2. The CDR3 region is CASSQDTGVGYTF. The CDR3, as DNA: TGTGCCAGCAGCCAAGACACAGGGGTTGGCTACACCTTC.

The rearrangement joins TRBV28 to TRBJ2-3; the match to TRBD2 covers 9 bases. Germline V lookup: CDR1 MDHEN, CDR2 SYDVKM. The CDR3 is 15 amino acids. Germline trimming cut 1 base from V and 2 bases from J; bases unmatched to any gene: 1. This CDR3 is CASSLLAGDTDTQYF. The DNA of the CDR3 is TGTGCCAGCAGTTTATTAGCGGGGGACACAGATACGCAGTATTTT. The complete variable domain, with remaining parts taken from reference TRBV28 and TRBJ2-3, reads DVKVTQSSRYLVKRTGEKVFLECVQDMDHENMFWYRQDPGLGLRLIYFSYDVKMKEKGDIPEGYSVSREKKERFSLILESASTNQTSMYLCASSLLAGDTDTQYFGPGTRLTVL.

As to this clonotype: This sequence may be a read error, since a much larger clone differs from it by one base. This chain joins TRBV12-3 or TRBV12-4 and TRBJ2-5; D may be TRBD1 or TRBD2 (6 bases each). The CDR3 has 17 amino acids. This chain's CDR3 is CTSSLELREGGTETQYF. CDR3 in DNA: TGTACCAGCAGTTTAGAACTCCGGGAAGGGGGGACGGAGACCCAGTACTTC.

This sequence joins TRBV6-1 and TRBJ2-1; 11 bases are shared with TRBD1. In germline, CDR1 is MNHNS, CDR2 SASEGT. V lost 8 bases to trimming and J lost 4 bases; unmatched junction nucleotides: 16. The length of the CDR3 is 18 residues. The CDR3 sequence is CASVSGQGALLPYNEQFF. CDR3 nucleotides: TGTGCCAGCGTAAGCGGACAGGGGGCCCTACTACCATACAATGAGCAGTTCTTC.

This clonotype was counted at least ten times. The chain is built from TRBV9 and TRBJ2-7; 7 bases are shared with TRBD1. This CDR3 has 14 residues. Trimming removed 4 bases from V and 3 bases from J; junction bases left unmatched: 7. Germline assignment: CDR1 SGDLS and CDR2 YYNGEE. The CDR3 spells CASSQRAGGYEQYF. In DNA form, the CDR3 reads TGTGCCAGCAGCCAAAGGGCAGGGGGCTACGAGCAGTACTTC.

This clonotype came up many times. V gene TRBV29-1 combines with J gene TRBJ2-1; a possible D gene is TRBD1 (6 bases). The CDR3 loop spans 16 amino acids. The V end lost 4 bases, the J end lost 7 bases, and 23 bases lay between the germline ends. Germline CDR1 reads SQVTM; CDR2 reads ANQGSEA. The CDR3 is CSVVMTGARPFNEQFF. DNA for the CDR3: TGCAGCGTTGTCATGACAGGTGCTCGACCTTTTAATGAGCAGTTCTTC.

The table lists this clonotype with a few counts. The chain links TRBV5-1 to TRBJ2-5; TRBD1 is a possible D gene (5 bases). The V gene's germline CDR1 is SGHRS and CDR2 YFSETQ. This CDR3 region has 17 residues. The ends were cut back, 0 bases at V and 2 bases at J, with 17 bases in the middle. The CDR3 loop is CASSLVQGRWGQETQYF. As DNA, the CDR3 is TGCGCCAGCAGCTTGGTTCAGGGAAGGTGGGGTCAAGAGACCCAGTACTTC. Using reference TRBV5-1 and TRBJ2-5 for the parts outside the CDR3, the full variable domain is KAGVTQTPRYLIKTRGQQVTLSCSPISGHRSVSWYQQTPGQGLQFLFEYFSETQRNKGNFPGRFSGRQFSNSRSEMNVSTLELGDSALYLCASSLVQGRWGQETQYFGPGTRLLVL.

This clonotype was picked up a small number of times. J is TRBJ1-1 and V is TRBV10-3; weak D call: TRBD1 (6 bases). From germline, CDR1 is ENHRY and CDR2 SYGVKD. The V and J ends lost 2 bases and 4 bases respectively, with 11 bases between them. The CDR3 has 14 residues. The CDR3 DNA follows: TGTGCCATCAGTGAGGTAGGCAGGGGCACTGAAGCTTTCTTT. It translates to CAISEVGRGTEAFF.

The chain's CDR3 is CASTGTGRSGTSGSAHYEQYF. CDR3 DNA sequence: TGTGCCAGTACCGGGACAGGAAGATCCGGGACTAGCGGGAGCGCTCACTACGAGCAGTACTTC. This chain joins TRBV21-1 and TRBJ2-7; the table names TRBD2, a call not compared with the DNA. TRBV21-1 is assigned pseudogene status. The CDR3 runs 21 residues.

The chain links TRBV12-3 or TRBV12-4 to TRBJ2-3; the D gene is possibly TRBD2 (5 bases). This CDR3 region has 13 residues. V lost 4 bases to trimming and J lost 1 base, with 6 bases between them. In nucleotides, the CDR3 is TGTGCCAGCAGTTGGCGGGGCACAGATACGCAGTATTTT. Its translation: CASSWRGTDTQYF.

This clonotype was counted a few times. The V gene is TRBV2, the J gene TRBJ2-1; 7 bases map to TRBD1. The CDR3 is 15 residues long. From germline, CDR1 is SNHLY and CDR2 FYNNEI. The V segment lost 4 bases and the J segment 2 bases; nucleotides outside the gene matches: 5. CDR3 sequence reads: CASSVRDSAYNEQFF. The CDR3 DNA reads TGTGCCAGCAGTGTCCGGGACAGTGCCTACAATGAGCAGTTCTTC.

The chain carries TRBV7-3 and TRBJ2-3; D is ambiguous. V was pared by 1 base and J by 4 bases, with 6 bases between. CDR1 and CDR2 from the germline V gene are SGHTA and FQGTGA. The CDR3 is 13 residues long. Here the CDR3 reads CASSLIWSDTQYF. The DNA of the CDR3 is TGTGCCAGCAGCTTAATCTGGTCAGATACGCAGTATTTT. The full variable domain, rest sourced from reference TRBV7-3 and TRBJ2-3, is GAGVSQTPSNKVTEKGKYVELRCDPISGHTALYWYRQSLGQGPEFLIYFQGTGAADDSGLPNDRFFAVRPEGSVSTLKIQRTERGDSAVYLCASSLIWSDTQYFGPGTRLTVL.

In this sample, this clonotype turned up many times. The V call is TRBV4-1, the J call TRBJ2-3; a possible D gene is TRBD2 (6 bases). With 1 base removed from V and 1 base from J, the gap between germline ends came to 6 bases. From germline, CDR1 is MGHRA and CDR2 YSYEKL. The CDR3 is 14 amino acids. CDR3 DNA sequence: TGCGCCAGCAGCCAAGCGGGAGGCACAGATACGCAGTATTTT. Translating gives CASSQAGGTDTQYF.

This clonotype was observed at least ten times. The chain recombines TRBV29-1 with TRBJ1-1, with D perhaps matching TRBD1 (5 bases). The ends were cut back, 7 bases at V and 1 base at J, with 19 bases in the middle. In germline, CDR1 is SQVTM, CDR2 ANQGSEA. The CDR3 has 15 amino acids. The CDR3 DNA reads TGCAGCGCTACCCAGAGGGACCCCTCGAACACTGAAGCTTTCTTT. Amino acid sequence: CSATQRDPSNTEAFF.

V gene TRBV6-5 combines with J gene TRBJ2-1; 11 nucleotides agree with TRBD2. CDR1 is MNHEY, CDR2 SVGAGI, per germline. CDR3 length: 15 amino acids. Trimming at V came to 4 bases and at J to 7 bases, leaving 6 bases not matched to a gene. The CDR3, as DNA: TGTGCCAGCAGTTCAACTAGCGGGAGTGGGAATGAGCAGTTCTTC. Protein product: CASSSTSGSGNEQFF.

This clonotype was seen only a few times. This chain joins TRBV20-1 and TRBJ2-5, with D unclear. Deletions cut 2 bases from V and 2 bases from J, with 12 bases between. CDR1 is DFQATT and CDR2 is SNEGSKA in the germline V gene (reference sequence). This CDR3 has 14 amino acids. The CDR3 nucleotides read TGCAGTGCTAGACCCGCTGGGGTGCAAGAGACCCAGTACTTC. Protein sequence: CSARPAGVQETQYF.

At least ten counts were recorded for this clonotype. This chain joins TRBV7-3 and TRBJ1-1; D perhaps matches TRBD1 (5 bases). Trimming took 0 bases from V and 1 from J, leaving 6 bases between them. From germline, CDR1 is SGHTA and CDR2 FQGTGA. The CDR3 extends over 14 amino acids. This CDR3 is CASSLTGGNTEAFF. The CDR3 DNA is TGTGCCAGCAGCTTAACGGGGGGGAACACTGAAGCTTTCTTT. The variable domain in full, completed from reference TRBV7-3 and TRBJ1-1, reads GAGVSQTPSNKVTEKGKYVELRCDPISGHTALYWYRQSLGQGPEFLIYFQGTGAADDSGLPNDRFFAVRPEGSVSTLKIQRTERGDSAVYLCASSLTGGNTEAFFGQGTRLTVV.

The chain recombines TRBV11-2 with TRBJ2-3, with 7 bases identical to TRBD2. CDR3 length: 17 residues. V trimming: 5 bases; J trimming: 3 bases; junction bases outside the gene matches: 14. Per germline, CDR1 SGHAT and CDR2 FQNNGV. In DNA form, the CDR3 reads TGTGCCAGCAGCCGTACCCGGGACTATTGGTTAACAGATACGCAGTATTTT. This encodes CASSRTRDYWLTDTQYF.

This clonotype was picked up many times. The rearrangement joins TRBV20-1 to TRBJ1-1; D not certain. CDR3 length: 10 amino acids. CDR1 is DFQATT, CDR2 SNEGSKA, per germline (reference sequence). The CDR3 here is CPSCKCEAFF. The CDR3 DNA reads as TGCCCCTCTTGTAAGTGTGAAGCTTTCTTT.